A single sample gave rise to the 29 T cell receptor beta chains below, sequenced in a study of cytomegalovirus exposure and HLA in healthy donors. Amplification used 60 Vbeta primers and 13 Jbeta primers. Clones were sequenced by immunoSEQ multiplex PCR, and TCRdb holds only the in-frame ones, with some missing. The sample comprises 100,000 to 150,000 clones, around 72% of which are singletons, and roughly 10% rests with the top ten. The sequencing sample was made of PBMCs. These receptors were obtained from a woman aged 50 to 65 in good health and CMV-seropositive.

On this clone itself: The DNA is omitted, as the CDR3 cannot be located on it reliably, and the CDR3 follows TCRdb's listing. The J gene is TRBJ2-2, the V gene TRBV30; the DNA was not used to check the table's D call, TRBD2. The V gene's germline CDR1 is GTSNPN and CDR2 SVGIG (reference sequence). Counting both end residues, the CDR3 totals 13 amino acids. The CDR3 is CAWSGFGAGELFF.

V usage is TRBV7-2 and J usage is TRBJ2-5; D gene uncertain. Trimming cost V 3 bases and J 5 bases, with 16 bases left between them. This CDR3 spans 15 amino acids. CDR1 and CDR2 (germline): SGHTA, FQGNSA. CDR3 DNA: TGTGCCAGCAGCTTCTTAACCCCTCCCCGGGAGACCCAGTACTTC. Translating it yields CASSFLTPPRETQYF.

As DNA, the CDR3 is TGCGCCAGCAGCCCGGGGGACCAAGAGACCCAGTACTTC. Its protein is CASSPGDQETQYF. The rearrangement links TRBV5-1 to TRBJ2-5; the D gene is possibly TRBD2 (6 bases). V was clipped by 4 bases and J by 0 bases, with 7 bases between them. The CDR3 spans 13 residues. Germline assignment: CDR1 SGHRS and CDR2 YFSETQ.

In nucleotides, the CDR3 is TGCGCCAGCAGCTTATCGGTAGCGAGCACAGATACGCAGTATTTT. Amino acids: CASSLSVASTDTQYF. The chain is built from TRBV5-1 and TRBJ2-3; perhaps TRBD2 as D (5 bases). Germline assignment: CDR1 SGHRS and CDR2 YFSETQ. The CDR3 sequence is 15 residues long. V was clipped by 2 bases and J by 0 bases, with 10 bases between them.

The V gene is TRBV19, the J gene TRBJ2-2; 8 bases are shared with TRBD2. There are 14 residues in the CDR3. The V gene's germline CDR1 is LNHDA and CDR2 SQIVND (reference sequence). The J segment lost 7 bases and the V segment lost 6 bases, leaving 7 bases of the junction unmatched. The CDR3 sequence: CASRRGVESGELFF. Here the CDR3 DNA reads TGTGCCAGTAGGCGGGGGGTTGAGAGCGGGGAGCTGTTTTTT.

The rearrangement uses TRBV2 and TRBJ2-3, with 11 bases matching TRBD2. CDR1 is SNHLY and CDR2 is FYNNEI in the germline V gene. The CDR3 has 15 residues. With V trimmed by 7 bases and J by 2 bases, 5 bases remained unmatched. The CDR3 sequence: CASTLAGVNTDTQYF. The CDR3 nucleotides read TGTGCCAGCACACTAGCGGGAGTTAACACAGATACGCAGTATTTT.

J is TRBJ2-7 and V is TRBV27; 13 bases align to TRBD2. Losses at the gene ends were 6 bases for V and 1 base for J; bases not matched to a gene: 6. The CDR3 extends over 16 amino acids. The germline V gene has CDR1 MNHEY and CDR2 SMNVEV (reference sequence). CDR3 sequence reads: CASSSPGLAGSYEQYF. The CDR3 DNA is TGTGCCAGCAGCTCACCGGGACTAGCGGGGTCCTACGAGCAGTACTTC.

The chain uses TRBV19 and TRBJ2-3; no definite D call. CDR1 is LNHDA, CDR2 SQIVND, per germline (reference sequence). The CDR3 is made up of 13 amino acids. Trimming pared 7 bases from V and 1 base from J, leaving 9 bases between. The CDR3 DNA reads TGTGCCAGTACCCCCGAGGGCACAGATACGCAGTATTTT. It specifies CASTPEGTDTQYF.

This chain's CDR3 is CASSWGDSPHGQYF. The CDR3 nucleotides are TGCGCCAGCAGCTGGGGGGACTCGCCCCACGGGCAGTACTTC. This chain links TRBV5-1 with TRBJ2-7; tentative D call: TRBD2 (6 bases). The germline V gene has CDR1 SGHRS and CDR2 YFSETQ. The CDR3 consists of 14 residues. Between the trimmed V and J ends, which lost 3 bases and 9 bases, there was a span of 19 bases.

This chain joins TRBV7-2 and TRBJ1-2; tentatively, D is TRBD1 (5 bases). Per germline, CDR1 SGHTA and CDR2 FQGNSA. The CDR3 contains 13 residues. V dropped 2 bases and J dropped 5 bases, with 9 bases sitting between them. The CDR3 protein is CASSLLGAYGYTF. The CDR3 bases are TGTGCCAGCAGCTTATTAGGGGCGTATGGCTACACCTTC.

This clone was found once. J is TRBJ1-2 and V is TRBV7-9; D gene ambiguous. There are 14 residues in the CDR3. Germline values: CDR1 SEHNR, CDR2 FQNEAQ (reference sequence). V was shortened by 0 bases and J by 7 bases, with 12 bases between the two germline ends. The CDR3 nucleotides are TGTGCCAGCAGCTTAGCCGGGAGCCCAGGTGGCTACACCTTC. It specifies CASSLAGSPGGYTF.

V usage is TRBV7-9 and J usage is TRBJ2-5; weak D call: TRBD1 (5 bases). V was clipped by 4 bases and J by 4 bases, with 16 bases between them. CDR1 and CDR2 (germline): SEHNR, FQNEAQ (reference sequence). The CDR3 totals 15 residues. CDR3 DNA: TGTGCCAGCAGCTCGAAATCAGGGCCATCAGAGACCCAGTACTTC. Translated, it gives CASSSKSGPSETQYF.

This clone was detected only once. This chain connects TRBV6-1 to TRBJ1-2; D is undetermined. Trimming left V 2 bases short and J 4 bases short, with 11 bases between. Looked up from germline, CDR1 is MNHNS and CDR2 is SASEGT. The CDR3 runs 14 residues. Here the CDR3 DNA reads TGTGCCAGCAGTGAACCGGTTCCCTCCTATGGCTACACCTTC. Translation gives CASSEPVPSYGYTF.

This chain connects TRBV5-4 to TRBJ2-4; 8 nucleotides align to TRBD2. CDR3 size: 16 residues. V dropped 0 bases and J dropped 0; count of bases not matched to a gene: 2. The germline V gene encodes CDR1 SGHNT and CDR2 YYREEE (reference sequence). CDR3 residues: CASSLGLAGAKNIQYF. CDR3 bases: TGTGCCAGCAGCTTGGGGCTAGCGGGAGCCAAAAACATTCAGTACTTC.

This clone was detected a few times. The V gene is TRBV6-1, the J gene TRBJ1-1; 10 bases are a match to TRBD1. CDR1 and CDR2 from the germline V gene are MNHNS and SASEGT. The CDR3 contains 14 residues. J lost 7 bases, V lost 7 bases, and 9 bases had no gene match. CDR3 sequence (DNA): TGTGCCAGCACCGGGACAGGGGTAAAACTTGAAGCTTTCTTT. Residues: CASTGTGVKLEAFF.

The chain recombines TRBV30 with TRBJ2-5, with D hard to call. The germline V and J ends were trimmed by 0 bases and 5 bases, with 13 bases remaining between them. This CDR3 contains 14 residues. Looked up from germline, CDR1 is GTSNPN and CDR2 is SVGIG (reference sequence). The CDR3 bases are TGTGCCTGGAGTGTATTTACACCCCTGGAGACCCAGTACTTC. This codes for CAWSVFTPLETQYF.

V is TRBV6-5 and J is TRBJ1-1; D possibly corresponds to TRBD1 (6 bases). CDR1 and CDR2 (germline): MNHEY, SVGAGI. Trimming stripped 1 base from V and 4 bases from J, with 13 bases between. This CDR3 region has 15 residues. CDR3 region: CASSYLGALGTEAFF. CDR3 nucleotide sequence: TGTGCCAGCAGTTACTTGGGGGCGCTTGGCACTGAAGCTTTCTTT.

The chain recombines TRBV5-1 with TRBJ1-2, with 10 positions matching TRBD1. The CDR3 extends over 17 amino acids. The V gene end was trimmed by 5 bases and the J gene end by 4 bases; junction bases not matched to a gene: 14. In germline, CDR1 is SGHRS, CDR2 YFSETQ. The CDR3: CASSYEQPGQGIYGYTF. Written as DNA, the CDR3 is TGCGCCAGCAGTTATGAACAACCGGGACAGGGGATCTATGGCTACACCTTC.

The chain combines TRBV7-2 with TRBJ1-1; a possible D gene is TRBD1 (5 bases). The germline CDR1 and CDR2 sequences are SGHTA and FQGNSA. V lost 1 base and J 1 base, leaving 22 bases between the germline ends. The CDR3 totals 19 residues. CDR3 loop: CASSLDYIPGAGQNTEAFF. The CDR3 DNA reads TGTGCCAGCAGCTTAGATTATATACCTGGGGCAGGGCAGAACACTGAAGCTTTCTTT.

The table lists this clone with a count of one. Here the CDR3 reads CASSLAQGGDIQYF. CDR3 bases: TGTGCCAGCAGCTTGGCACAGGGGGGAGACATTCAGTACTTC. The chain uses TRBV5-4 and TRBJ2-4; 8 bases are a match to TRBD1. V shed 0 bases and J 8 bases; nucleotides not matched to a gene: 4. The CDR3 has 14 amino acids. Germline V gene sequence: CDR1 SGHNT, CDR2 YYREEE (reference sequence).

This clone appeared a single time. The chain employs TRBV19 and TRBJ1-2; D may be TRBD1 (6 bases). V shed 3 bases and J shed 7 bases, with 15 bases lying between them. Germline CDR1 reads LNHDA; CDR2 reads SQIVND (reference sequence). The CDR3 has 14 amino acids. The CDR3 DNA follows: TGTGCCAGTAGTATCCCGGACAGAAGGGGTGGCTACACCTTC. It translates to CASSIPDRRGGYTF.

The J gene is TRBJ2-2, the V gene TRBV12-1; TRBD2 is taken as the D call from the table, unchecked against the DNA. TRBV12-1 is a pseudogene locus. The CDR3 is 17 residues long. The CDR3 DNA reads as TGTGCCAGCAGCCCAATAAAACTAGCGGGGAACACCGGGGAGCTGTTTTTT. It specifies CASSPIKLAGNTGELFF.

The rearrangement uses TRBV5-4 and TRBJ2-3, with D perhaps TRBD2 (6 bases). The CDR3 spans 16 residues. Trimming left V 4 bases short and J 2 bases short, with 17 bases between. Germline loops: CDR1 SGHNT, CDR2 YYREEE (reference sequence). DNA of the CDR3: TGTGCCAGCAGCCCAGTAGCGGTTCCGATCACAGATACGCAGTATTTT. Translating it yields CASSPVAVPITDTQYF.

The rearrangement links TRBV9 to TRBJ2-7, with D possibly being TRBD2 (6 bases). The V gene lost 0 bases and the J gene lost 9 bases, with 22 bases spanning the gap. The germline CDR1 and CDR2 sequences are SGDLS and YYNGEE. The CDR3 extends over 16 amino acids. Written as DNA, the CDR3 is TGTGCCAGCAGCGTAGGTAGCGGCGGGCCACCATCGGGGCAGTACTTC. Its protein is CASSVGSGGPPSGQYF.

Points on this clone: A read error may account for a junction end that differs from germline. J is TRBJ2-7 and V is TRBV7-7; TRBD2 matches at 10 bases. Germline V gives CDR1 SSHAT, CDR2 FNYEAQ (reference sequence). The CDR3 contains 14 residues. The CDR3 DNA sequence: TGTGCTAGCAGCTCCACTAGCGGGGATACCGAGCAGTACTTC. It is translated as CASSSTSGDTEQYF. Based on the CDR3 plus reference TRBV7-7 and TRBJ2-7, the full variable domain is GAGVSQSPRYKVTKRGQDVTLRCDPISSHATLYWYQQALGQGPEFLTYFNYEAQPDKSGLPSDRFSAERPEGSISTLTIQRTEQRDSAMYRCASSSTSGDTEQYFGPGTRLTVT.

The chain links TRBV30 to TRBJ1-4, with 9 bases identical to TRBD1. V lost 1 base and J lost 6; bases outside the gene matches: 6. CDR1 and CDR2 (germline): GTSNPN, SVGIG (reference sequence). The CDR3 covers 15 residues. CDR3 sequence: CAWSAYRGQYEKLFF. The CDR3 region has the DNA TGTGCCTGGAGTGCCTACAGGGGGCAATATGAAAAACTGTTTTTT.

This clone turned up a few times. J is TRBJ2-1 and V is TRBV5-1; 9 nucleotides align to TRBD2. With 2 bases clipped from V and 7 bases from J, the junction kept 4 bases outside the gene matches. The CDR3 loop spans 14 amino acids. Germline loops: CDR1 SGHRS, CDR2 YFSETQ. DNA for the CDR3: TGCGCCAGCAGCTTTAGCGGGAGAGGGAATGAGCAGTTCTTC. Translating gives CASSFSGRGNEQFF.

This clone was seen only once. V is TRBV6-5 and J is TRBJ1-2, with TRBD1 matching over 7 bases. J gave up 7 bases and V 2 bases, and 7 bases lay outside the gene matches. The CDR3 consists of 14 residues. The V gene's germline CDR1 is MNHEY and CDR2 SVGAGI. The CDR3: CASSYGQAPGGYTF. The CDR3 DNA is TGTGCCAGCAGTTACGGACAGGCCCCGGGTGGCTACACCTTC.

This clone was detected a few times. The CDR3 loop reads CASSQGYRGSTEAFF. Written as DNA, the CDR3 is TGTGCCAGCAGCCAAGGTTACAGGGGGAGTACTGAAGCTTTCTTT. The rearrangement uses TRBV4-2 and TRBJ1-1, with TRBD1 matching over 8 bases. CDR1 and CDR2 from the germline V gene are LGHNA and YNFKEQ. This CDR3 contains 15 residues. Trimming took 1 base from V and 5 from J; bases not matched to a gene: 6.